This T cell receptor (beta chain) stems from a study of identifying expanded T cells in peripheral blood. Notes on the study in general: About 1.2 clones differed between technical replicates, versus around 15 and 19 over time.

No infections or other immune events were documented during collection. As concerns this clone: Its specificity is not known.

Profiled with immunoSEQ multiplex PCR; TCRdb holds only in-frame clones, not every one. Among nearly 60,000 clones listed, around 90% were seen once. Germline CDR1 and CDR2: SGHKS and YYEKEE (reference sequence). V was clipped by 1 base and J by 2 bases, with 7 bases between them. There are 13 residues in the CDR3. The source of this sequence is a person between 18 and 70 years old in good health. The chain uses TRBV5-5 and TRBJ2-7; D remains ambiguous. Sequencing was carried out using blood. The CDR3 here is CASSLFQPYEQYF. CDR3 DNA sequence: TGTGCCAGCAGCTTGTTTCAGCCCTACGAGCAGTACTTC. Using reference TRBV5-5 and TRBJ2-7 for the parts outside the CDR3, the full variable domain is DAGVTQSPTHLIKTRGQQVTLRCSPISGHKSVSWYQQVLGQGPQFIFQYYEKEERGRGNFPDRFSARQFPNYSSELNVNALLLGDSALYLCASSLFQPYEQYFGPGTRLTVT.